The present T cell receptor beta chain was sequenced within a study of vaccination effects on CD4 cells after COVID-19. Across the study: It was a median of 72 days after the second dose that post-vaccine samples were obtained. Study outcomes and limitations: Marked clonal contraction was seen in infection- and vaccine-induced clones late after vaccination.

Method: immunoSEQ multiplex PCR; TCRdb's copy keeps in-frame clones and lacks some. The repertoire holds around 67,000 clones, approximately 80% seen once, with more than 1% in the top ten. V lost 5 bases and J 8 bases, leaving 15 bases between the germline ends. This CDR3 has 14 amino acids. From germline, CDR1 is SEHNR and CDR2 FQNEAQ (reference sequence). Of note for this clone: The antigen is not known.

Pools of viral peptides were used by the ViraFEST assay to expand antigen-specific CD4+ T cells ahead of sequencing. At the end of 9 to 11 days of culture, CD4+ T cells were isolated. Two doses of BNT162b2 or mRNA-1273 vaccine were administered to participants. The researchers cultured some 1.9 million PBMC per well with approximately 10 IU/ml IL-2 and roughly 10 ug/ml peptides. The sequence was collected from a human donor who received a COVID-19 vaccine. The chain is built from TRBV7-9 and TRBJ1-4; D remains unclear. The sequencing here drew on CD4+ T cells from PBMCs cultured with HCoV-229E spike peptides, taken after COVID-19 vaccination. CDR3 nucleotide sequence: TGTGCCAGCAGCCCCGCAGGCCTCGGGGAAAAACTGTTTTTT. It encodes CASSPAGLGEKLFF.